The T cell receptor (beta chain) described here comes from a study of early T cells in non-severe SARS-CoV-2 infection. Study context: Sequencing used unsorted whole-blood bulk RNA, so chains lack pairing.

Separate cDNA molecules each had unique molecular identifiers attached to them. TCRdb re-called the 5' RACE reads through MiXCR, storing one row per CDR3 protein. The sample records 45,000 or so distinct CDR3 sequences, around 6% being singletons. Details on this clonotype: What it binds is not known.

CDR3 length equals 16 residues. Germline lookup yields CDR1 SGHVS and CDR2 FNYEAQ. V lost 1 base to trimming and J lost 1 base, with 13 bases between them. Findings and limits, study-wide: The VDJdb matching leaned toward anti-spike CD8 responses and overlooked private and CD4 specificities.

The genes are TRBV7-6 and TRBJ2-5; possibly TRBD1 for D (6 bases). The sample comprised whole blood. This TCR derives from an adult who was a healthcare worker with PCR-confirmed SARS-CoV-2 infection or an uninfected control (not recorded which). The CDR3 DNA reads TGTGCCAGCAGCTTAGGCCGGACAGTCACCCAAGAGACCCAGTACTTC. Translation gives CASSLGRTVTQETQYF. The full variable domain, in which reference TRBV7-6 and TRBJ2-5 provide the parts outside the CDR3, is GAGVSQSPRYKVTKRGQDVALRCDPISGHVSLYWYRQALGQGPEFLTYFNYEAQQDKSGLPNDRFSAERPEGSISTLTIQRTEQRDSAMYRCASSLGRTVTQETQYFGPGTRLLVL.